The source of this T cell receptor beta chain is a study of blood T cell repertoires in COVID-19. The wider study: COVID-19 samples collected from the United States, Italy and Spain covered acute and convalescent phases. Sources were T cells, B-cell-depleted T cells, or PBMCs; the material itself was cDNA or gDNA.

Under the authors' procedure: The authors estimated nucleated cell counts from reference gene primer amplification. Produced via immunoSEQ multiplex PCR; TCRdb's table is partial and in-frame only. V, J and clone size derive from that table, while D and trimming were established from the DNA sequence. The sample lists more than 200,000 clones, around 86% seen once, with about 4.1% in the top ten. Trimming took 3 bases from V and 5 from J, leaving 13 bases between them. Germline V gene sequence: CDR1 KGHSH, CDR2 LQKENI. This CDR3 has 14 residues. Specimen: peripheral blood. The rearrangement links TRBV18 to TRBJ1-2, with D perhaps TRBD1 (5 bases). The sequence was obtained from a man between 45 and 60 years old with acute or convalescent COVID-19. The CDR3 is CASSPQGRQYGYTF. In DNA form, the CDR3 reads TGTGCCAGCTCACCCCAGGGCAGGCAGTATGGCTACACCTTC.